This TCR beta chain was sequenced for a study of T-cell reconstitution after alpha-beta-depleted transplantation in children. Study findings and constraints: About two months after transplant, alpha-beta T cells reportedly came from several hundred expanded graft clones. Among T cells one year after transplant, newly produced cells accounted for most counts and diversity. Some patients' high day-60 TCRbeta diversity was attributed to recipient cells surviving conditioning.

This clonotype has at least ten counts. Antigen specificity is unknown. As it was prepared, the TCRbeta library received unique molecular identifiers. TCRdb reanalysed the PCR reads using MiXCR and keeps one entry per CDR3 protein. Of 100,000 to 130,000 distinct CDR3 sequences in the sample, approximately 6.9% were seen once. Trimming shortened V by 1 base and J by 8 bases, and 14 bases separated the two germline ends. Germline V gene data show CDR1 as SEHNR and CDR2 as FQNEAQ (reference sequence). This CDR3 spans 15 amino acids. This TCR was recovered from a male patient under 10 years old who had a stem cell transplant for acute lymphoblastic leukemia, so the T cells may come from the graft donor. The V and J genes are TRBV7-9 and TRBJ1-4; a weak D match, TRBD1 (5 bases). The sample consisted of PBMCs, mostly from graft donor cells, taken 360 days after TCRalphabeta/CD19-depleted stem cell transplant. The CDR3 DNA sequence: TGTGCCAGCAGCTTAGGGGTCGGGACGGCCGAAAAACTGTTTTTT. This encodes CASSLGVGTAEKLFF.